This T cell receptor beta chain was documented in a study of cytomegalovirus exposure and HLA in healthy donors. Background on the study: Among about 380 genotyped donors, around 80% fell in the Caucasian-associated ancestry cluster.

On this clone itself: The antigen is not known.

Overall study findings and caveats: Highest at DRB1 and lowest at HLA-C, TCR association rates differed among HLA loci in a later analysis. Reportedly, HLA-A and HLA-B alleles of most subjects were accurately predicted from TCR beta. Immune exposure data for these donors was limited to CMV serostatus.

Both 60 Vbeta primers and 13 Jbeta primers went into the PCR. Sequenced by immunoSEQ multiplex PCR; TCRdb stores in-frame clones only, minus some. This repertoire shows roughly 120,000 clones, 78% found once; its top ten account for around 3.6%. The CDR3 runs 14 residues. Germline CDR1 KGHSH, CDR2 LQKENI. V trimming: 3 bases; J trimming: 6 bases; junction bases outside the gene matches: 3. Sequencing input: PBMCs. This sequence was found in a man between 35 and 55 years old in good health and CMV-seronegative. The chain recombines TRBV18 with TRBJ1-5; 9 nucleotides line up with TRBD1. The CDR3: CASSPTGGLQPQHF. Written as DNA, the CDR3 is TGTGCCAGCTCACCTACAGGGGGCCTTCAGCCCCAGCATTTT.